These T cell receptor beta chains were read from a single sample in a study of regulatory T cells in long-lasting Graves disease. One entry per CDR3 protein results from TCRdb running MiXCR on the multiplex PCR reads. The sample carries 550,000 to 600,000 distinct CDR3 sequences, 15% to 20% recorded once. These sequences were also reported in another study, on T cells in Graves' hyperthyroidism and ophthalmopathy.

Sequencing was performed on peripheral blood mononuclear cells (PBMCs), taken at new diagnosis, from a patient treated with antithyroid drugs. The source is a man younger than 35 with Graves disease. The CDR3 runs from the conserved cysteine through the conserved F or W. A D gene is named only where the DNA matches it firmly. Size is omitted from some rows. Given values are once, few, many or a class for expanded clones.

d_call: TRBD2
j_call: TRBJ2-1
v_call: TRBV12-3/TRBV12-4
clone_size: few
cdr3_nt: TGTGCCAGCGGTCCACTAGCGGGAGGTTACAATGAGCAGTTCTTC
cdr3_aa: CASGPLAGGYNEQFF

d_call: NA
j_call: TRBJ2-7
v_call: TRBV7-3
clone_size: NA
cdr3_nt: TGTGCCACTTTCGTGGGGGCTGAAACCTACGAGCAGTACTTC
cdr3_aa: CATFVGAETYEQYF

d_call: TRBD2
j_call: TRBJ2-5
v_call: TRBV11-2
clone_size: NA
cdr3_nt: TGTGCCAGCAGCTCCAGCGGGAAAGGCGGGGAGACCCAGTACTTC
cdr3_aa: CASSSSGKGGETQYF

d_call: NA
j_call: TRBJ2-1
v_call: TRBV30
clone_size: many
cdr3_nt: TGTGCCTGGAGTGTACCCCGACTTTCCAATGAGCAGTTCTTC
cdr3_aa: CAWSVPRLSNEQFF

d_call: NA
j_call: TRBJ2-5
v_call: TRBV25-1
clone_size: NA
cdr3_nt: TGTGCCAGCAGTGAATATCGGTCAGGGTTAGAGACCCAGTACTTC
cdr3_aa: CASSEYRSGLETQYF

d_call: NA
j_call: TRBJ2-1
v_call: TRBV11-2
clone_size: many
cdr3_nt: TGTGCCAGCAGCGCCATTCACGAAAGTTATGAGCAGTTCTTC
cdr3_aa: CASSAIHESYEQFF

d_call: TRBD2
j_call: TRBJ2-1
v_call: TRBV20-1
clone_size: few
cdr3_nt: TGCAGTGCTAGAGGCCGGCGGCTTCTGACTAGCGGGACTTCCTACAATGAGCAGTTCTTC
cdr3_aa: CSARGRRLLTSGTSYNEQFF

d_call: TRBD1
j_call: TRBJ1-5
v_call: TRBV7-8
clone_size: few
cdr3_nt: TGTGCCAGCAGCCCTAGGACAGGGCTTGATTTCTCCCAGCATTTT
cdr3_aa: CASSPRTGLDFSQHF

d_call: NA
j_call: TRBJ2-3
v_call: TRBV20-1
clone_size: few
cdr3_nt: TGCAGTGCTAGAGGGGTTACTATAACAGATACGCAGTATTTT
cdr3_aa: CSARGVTITDTQYF

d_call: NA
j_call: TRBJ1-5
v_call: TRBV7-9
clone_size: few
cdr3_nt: TGTGCCAGCAGCTTAGCGTCAATTCAGGGACGTTATAGCAATCAGCCCCAGCATTTT
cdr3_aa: CASSLASIQGRYSNQPQHF

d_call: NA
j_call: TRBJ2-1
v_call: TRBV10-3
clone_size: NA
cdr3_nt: TGTGCCATCAGTGAGTCCAGGGGATCAGCCTACAATGAGCAGTTCTTC
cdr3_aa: CAISESRGSAYNEQFF

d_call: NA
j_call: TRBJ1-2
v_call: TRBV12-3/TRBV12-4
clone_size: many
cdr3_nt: TGTGCCAGCAGTTTCTCCGCGGGCCATGGCTACACCTTC
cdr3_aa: CASSFSAGHGYTF

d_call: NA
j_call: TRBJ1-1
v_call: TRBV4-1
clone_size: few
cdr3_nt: TGCGCCAGCAGCCAATCGGAAGGGGCTCAGAACACTGAAGCTTTCTTT
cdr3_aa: CASSQSEGAQNTEAFF

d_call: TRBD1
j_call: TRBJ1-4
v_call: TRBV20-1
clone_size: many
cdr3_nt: TGCAGTGCCGGACAGGGGATTACTAATGAAAAACTGTTTTTT
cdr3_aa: CSAGQGITNEKLFF

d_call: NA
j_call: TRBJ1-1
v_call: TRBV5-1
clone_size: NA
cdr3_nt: TGCGCCAGCAGCTTGGAGCTCGGGACGGACACTGAAGCTTTCTTT
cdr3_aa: CASSLELGTDTEAFF

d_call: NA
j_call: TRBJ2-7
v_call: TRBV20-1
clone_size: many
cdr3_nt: TGCAGTGCTAGAGAGGAAGCGGCAGCTTACGAGCAGTACTTC
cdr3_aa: CSAREEAAAYEQYF

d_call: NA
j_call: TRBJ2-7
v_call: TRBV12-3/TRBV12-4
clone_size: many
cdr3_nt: TGTGCCAGCAGTCTAACCGGCCGGGGGTATCAGCAGTACTTC
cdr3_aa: CASSLTGRGYQQYF

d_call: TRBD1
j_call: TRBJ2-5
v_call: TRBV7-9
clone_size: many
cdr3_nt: TGTGCCAGCAGCCCACCATCAACAGGGGGAGAGACCCAGTACTTC
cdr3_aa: CASSPPSTGGETQYF

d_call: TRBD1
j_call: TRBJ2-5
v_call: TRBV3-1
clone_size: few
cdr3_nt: TGTGCCAGCGAGCCCGGAAGGACAGGGGAAGAGACCCAGTACTTC
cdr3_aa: CASEPGRTGEETQYF

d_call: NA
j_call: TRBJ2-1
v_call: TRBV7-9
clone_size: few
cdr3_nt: TGTGCCAGCAGCTTAGGGTGGGGGCGGAATGAGCAGTTCTTC
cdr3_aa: CASSLGWGRNEQFF

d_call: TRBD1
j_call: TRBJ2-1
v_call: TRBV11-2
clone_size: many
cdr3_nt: TGTGCCAGCAGCTCGCTCGGACAGGGGGGGATCTTC
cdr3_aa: CASSSLGQGGIF

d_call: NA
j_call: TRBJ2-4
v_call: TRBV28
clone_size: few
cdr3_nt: TGTGCCAGCAGGGATACAGGGCGCCCGTACATTCAGTACTTC
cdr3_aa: CASRDTGRPYIQYF

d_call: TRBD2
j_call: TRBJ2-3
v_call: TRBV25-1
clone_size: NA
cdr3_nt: TGTGCCAGCAGTGATTCGGGGACTAGCGGGAGGATGGTTATCTTGGATACGCAGTATTTT
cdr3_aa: CASSDSGTSGRMVILDTQYF

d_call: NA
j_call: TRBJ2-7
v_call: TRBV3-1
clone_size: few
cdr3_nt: TGTGCCAGCAGCCAAGGGCTAGGTAACGAGCAGTACTTC
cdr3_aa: CASSQGLGNEQYF

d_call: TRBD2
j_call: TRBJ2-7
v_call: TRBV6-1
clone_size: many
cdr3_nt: TGTGCCAGCACGGATCTTCGGGAGGGGCGGGACGAGCAGTACTTC
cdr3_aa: CASTDLREGRDEQYF

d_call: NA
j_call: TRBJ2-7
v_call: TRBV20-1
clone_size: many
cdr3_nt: TGCAGTGCTGGGAGTAACTACGAGCAGTACTTC
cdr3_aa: CSAGSNYEQYF

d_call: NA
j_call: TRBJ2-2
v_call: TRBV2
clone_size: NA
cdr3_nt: TGTGCCAGCAGTGAACAGGACCTATCCGGGGAGCTGTTTTTT
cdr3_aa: CASSEQDLSGELFF